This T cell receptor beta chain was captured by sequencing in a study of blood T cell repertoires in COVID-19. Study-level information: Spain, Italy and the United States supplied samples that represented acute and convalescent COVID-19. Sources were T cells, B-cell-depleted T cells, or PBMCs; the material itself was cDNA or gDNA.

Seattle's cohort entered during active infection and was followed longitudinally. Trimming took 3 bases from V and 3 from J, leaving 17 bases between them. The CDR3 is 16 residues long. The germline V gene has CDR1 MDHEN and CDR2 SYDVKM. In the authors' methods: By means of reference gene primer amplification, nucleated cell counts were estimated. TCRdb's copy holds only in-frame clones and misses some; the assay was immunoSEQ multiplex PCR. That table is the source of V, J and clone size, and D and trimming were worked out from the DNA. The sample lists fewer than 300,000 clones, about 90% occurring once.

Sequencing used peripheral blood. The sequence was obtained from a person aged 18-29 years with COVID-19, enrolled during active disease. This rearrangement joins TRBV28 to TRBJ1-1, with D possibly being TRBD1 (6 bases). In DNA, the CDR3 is TGTGCCAGCAGTTTGGGCCGGACAGCCGATTACACTGAAGCTTTCTTT. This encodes CASSLGRTADYTEAFF. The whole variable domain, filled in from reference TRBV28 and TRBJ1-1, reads DVKVTQSSRYLVKRTGEKVFLECVQDMDHENMFWYRQDPGLGLRLIYFSYDVKMKEKGDIPEGYSVSREKKERFSLILESASTNQTSMYLCASSLGRTADYTEAFFGQGTRLTVV.